Listed below are T cell receptor beta chains from one sample, sequenced in a study of cytomegalovirus exposure and HLA in healthy donors. Assay used: immunoSEQ multiplex PCR; TCRdb lists only in-frame clones, some missing. The sample lists 100,000 to 150,000 clones, 65% to 90% occurring once. Sequencing was carried out using PBMCs. The source is a man aged 45 to 65 in good health and CMV-seronegative. The CDR3 runs from the conserved cysteine through the conserved F or W. A D gene is named only where the DNA matches it firmly. Clone size, where shown, is once, few, many, or a class for clones that have expanded.

V gene	clone size	D gene	J gene	CDR3 length	CDR3 DNA	CDR3 protein
TRBV6-5	once	-	TRBJ2-5	14	TGTGCCAGCAGTTACTGGGGGGGCGAAGAGACCCAGTACTTC	CASSYWGGEETQYF
TRBV5-4	once	TRBD1	TRBJ1-1	18	TGTGCCCCCCCTTCAGGGACAGGGCGGTGGGATATGAACACTGAAGCTTTCTTT	CAPPSGTGRWDMNTEAFF
TRBV5-1	-	-	TRBJ2-3	15	TGCGCCAGCAGCCCGTTAGCGGCTTGGGGGGATACGCAGTATTTT	CASSPLAAWGDTQYF
TRBV5-6	-	-	TRBJ1-1	14	TGTGCCAGCAGCCGGGGGGGAGGGAACACTGAAGCTTTCTTT	CASSRGGGNTEAFF
TRBV5-6	-	-	TRBJ1-4	15	TGTGCCAGCAGTTTCCGGTCTTTTTCAGGTGAAAAACTGTTTTTT	CASSFRSFSGEKLFF
TRBV12-5	-	TRBD1	TRBJ2-2	16	TGTGCTAGTGGTTCTAACAGGGGGACGAACACCGGGGAGCTGTTTTTT	CASGSNRGTNTGELFF
TRBV10-3	-	TRBD1	TRBJ1-2	13	TGTGCCATCAGTGGGACAGGGGGAGGCGGCTACACCTTC	CAISGTGGGGYTF
TRBV6-5	-	-	TRBJ2-2	14	TGTGCCAGCAGTTACTCACGCAGTGACGGGGAGCTGTTTTTT	CASSYSRSDGELFF
TRBV13	-	-	TRBJ1-1	15	TGTGCCAGCAGCTTAGGCGTTAGGGGGAACACTGAAGCTTTCTTT	CASSLGVRGNTEAFF
TRBV6-5	-	-	TRBJ1-1	15	TGTGCCAGCAGTTACTCGATTTCGCAGGGCAGTGAAGCTTTCTTT	CASSYSISQGSEAFF
TRBV6-5	-	TRBD1	TRBJ1-5	14	TGTGCCAGCAGACAAGGACAGGAGGGGCAGCCCCAGCATTTT	CASRQGQEGQPQHF
TRBV4-3	-	TRBD2	TRBJ2-3	16	TGCGCCAGCAGCCAAGATCGGGGTAGCGGGTCAGATACGCAGTATTTT	CASSQDRGSGSDTQYF
TRBV27	-	TRBD2	TRBJ2-3	18	TGTGCCAGCAGTTTATTCCACCCCATGACACCTGGGGGGGGTACGCAGTATTTT	CASSLFHPMTPGGGTQYF
TRBV5-1	-	-	TRBJ2-5	13	TGCGCCAGCAGCTTAAAGCTCCAAGAGACCCAGTACTTC	CASSLKLQETQYF
TRBV20-1	-	-	TRBJ2-2	11	TGCAGTGTGAGGAGCGGCGGGGAGCTGTTTTTT	CSVRSGGELFF
TRBV5-1	-	TRBD1	TRBJ1-6	15	TGCGCCAGCAGCGCGGACAGGGGATCGAATTCACCCCTCCACTTT	CASSADRGSNSPLHF
TRBV29-1	-	-	TRBJ1-1	13	TGCAGCGCCGAAACAGGGCAGAACACTGAAGCTTTCTTT	CSAETGQNTEAFF
TRBV15	-	-	TRBJ2-3	15	TGTGCCACCAGCAGGAACGGACTAAGCACAGATACGCAGTATTTT	CATSRNGLSTDTQYF
TRBV19	-	TRBD1	TRBJ2-7	14	TGTGCCAGTAGTATGACAGGGCAATCCTACGAGCAGTACTTC	CASSMTGQSYEQYF
TRBV10-1	-	-	TRBJ1-1	14	TGCGCCACCAGACGGGAGCCGAGGGACACTGAAGCTTTCTTT	CATRREPRDTEAFF
TRBV4-2	-	-	TRBJ2-1	15	TGTGCCAGCAGCCACGGTCCTTTGAGCTACAATGAGCAGTTCTTC	CASSHGPLSYNEQFF
TRBV27	-	-	TRBJ2-5	13	TGTGCCAGCAGTTTTGGCAGACAAGAGACCCAGTACTTC	CASSFGRQETQYF
TRBV30	-	TRBD2	TRBJ2-2	15	TGTGCTTGGAAGGGGACTAGCGGGAACACCGGGGAGCTGTTTTTT	CAWKGTSGNTGELFF
TRBV7-8	-	-	TRBJ2-5	19	TGTGCCAGCAGCTTAAAGCCGGGGTCTAGCTCGGTGGGTCAAGAGACCCAGTACTTC	CASSLKPGSSSVGQETQYF
TRBV13	once	-	TRBJ2-7	13	TGTGCCAGCAGCTTATACGAGGACTACGAGCAGTACTTC	CASSLYEDYEQYF
TRBV7-2	-	-	TRBJ1-4	15	TGTGCCAGCAGCCCCCAGAGAGGGCGCAATGAAAAACTGTTTTTT	CASSPQRGRNEKLFF
TRBV7-2	-	TRBD1	TRBJ1-3	16	TGTGCCAGCAGACGGACAGGGGGCCGCTCTGGAAACACCATATATTTT	CASRRTGGRSGNTIYF
TRBV5-6	-	TRBD1	TRBJ2-1	14	TGTGCCAGCAGCTTAGGACAGGGGCGTAATGAGCAGTTCTTC	CASSLGQGRNEQFF
TRBV7-2	-	TRBD2	TRBJ2-3	17	TGTGCCAGCAGCTTAGGAGACGGGGGGGGCTCTCCAGATACGCAGTATTTT	CASSLGDGGGSPDTQYF
TRBV2	-	-	TRBJ2-1	17	TGTGCCAGCAGTATCGTGAGCCAGGCGAGCTCCTACAATGAGCAGTTCTTC	CASSIVSQASSYNEQFF
TRBV7-2	-	TRBD2	TRBJ2-7	18	TGTGCCAGCAGCTTAAGGACTAGCGGGGGGACCTACTCCTACGAGCAGTACTTC	CASSLRTSGGTYSYEQYF
TRBV5-1	-	-	TRBJ1-1	14	TGCGCCAGCAGCTTCATGGGTCAGGACACTGAAGCTTTCTTT	CASSFMGQDTEAFF
TRBV7-9	once	TRBD1	TRBJ1-2	14	TGTGCCAGCAGCCCGGGACAGGGGAACTATGGCTACACCTTC	CASSPGQGNYGYTF
TRBV5-1	-	-	TRBJ1-5	13	TGCGCCAGCAGCCCCCTTTCAGGCCAGCCCCAGCATTTT	CASSPLSGQPQHF
TRBV5-6	-	-	TRBJ1-2	13	TGTGCCAGCAGCTTGGGACCTTCGAGGGGCTACACCTTC	CASSLGPSRGYTF
TRBV7-9	-	-	TRBJ1-6	14	TGTGCCAGCAGCCCCCTGATCGAGAATTCACCCCTCCACTTT	CASSPLIENSPLHF
TRBV9	-	TRBD2	TRBJ2-7	14	TGTGCCAGCTCGAGGGGAGCGGGGGACTACGAGCAGTACTTC	CASSRGAGDYEQYF